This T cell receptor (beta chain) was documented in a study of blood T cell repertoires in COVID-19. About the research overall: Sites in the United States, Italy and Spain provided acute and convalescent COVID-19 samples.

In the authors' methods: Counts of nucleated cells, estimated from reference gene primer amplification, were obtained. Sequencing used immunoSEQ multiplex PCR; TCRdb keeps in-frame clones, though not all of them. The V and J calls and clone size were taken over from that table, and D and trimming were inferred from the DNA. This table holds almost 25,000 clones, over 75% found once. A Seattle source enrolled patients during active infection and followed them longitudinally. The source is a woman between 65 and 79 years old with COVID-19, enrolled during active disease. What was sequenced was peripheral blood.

CDR3 region: CASSRRGDPRAETQYF. The DNA for the CDR3 is TGTGCCAGCAGCCGCCGAGGCGACCCTAGAGCAGAGACCCAGTACTTC. The gene calls are TRBV11-3 and TRBJ2-5; D is unclear. This CDR3 spans 16 amino acids. The V gene lost 5 bases and the J gene lost 4 bases, with 20 bases spanning the gap. Germline V gene data show CDR1 as SGHNT and CDR2 as YENEEA.